This T cell receptor beta chain was recovered during a study of blood T cell repertoires in COVID-19. This clone was found a few times. Generated by immunoSEQ multiplex PCR, the TCRdb table keeps only in-frame clones and is missing some. Of some 68,000 clones in the sample, approximately 87% are singletons; the top ten hold just under 4.5%. The sequencing sample was made of peripheral blood. This clonotype was sampled from a man aged 50 or older with active COVID-19.

The CDR3 nucleotides read TGTGCCAGCAGCTCAGGAAGAGGGACAGGGAATGGCTACACCTTC. Protein: CASSSGRGTGNGYTF. This chain links TRBV5-5 with TRBJ1-2; 9 bases fit TRBD1. V was pared by 3 bases and J by 6 bases, with 9 bases of the junction left unmatched. The CDR3 sequence is 15 residues long. CDR1 is SGHKS and CDR2 is YYEKEE in the germline V gene (reference sequence).